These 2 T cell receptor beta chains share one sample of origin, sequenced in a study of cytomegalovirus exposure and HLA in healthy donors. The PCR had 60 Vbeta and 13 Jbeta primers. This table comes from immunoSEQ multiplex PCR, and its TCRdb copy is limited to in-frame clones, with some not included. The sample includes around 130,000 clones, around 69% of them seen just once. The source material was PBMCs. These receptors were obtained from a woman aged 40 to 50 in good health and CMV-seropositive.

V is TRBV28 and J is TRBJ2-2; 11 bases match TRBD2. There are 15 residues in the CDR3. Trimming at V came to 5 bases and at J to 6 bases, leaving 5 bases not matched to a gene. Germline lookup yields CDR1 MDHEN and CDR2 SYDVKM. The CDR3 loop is CASSPGLAGSGELFF. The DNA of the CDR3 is TGTGCCAGCAGTCCAGGACTAGCGGGCTCCGGGGAGCTGTTTTTT.

Here the CDR3 DNA reads TGCGCCAGCAGCTTGAGGCGACAGGGGGCCGAGCAGTACTTC. Translated: CASSLRRQGAEQYF. The V and J genes are TRBV5-1 and TRBJ2-5; 10 nucleotides line up with TRBD1. The J call may be in error: the DNA end matches TRBJ2-7 better. This CDR3 spans 14 amino acids. Looked up from germline, CDR1 is SGHRS and CDR2 is YFSETQ.